The 5 T cell receptor beta chains below all came from one sample that was sequenced in a study of cytomegalovirus exposure and HLA in healthy donors. PCR used 60 Vbeta primers and 13 Jbeta primers. The table came from immunoSEQ multiplex PCR; TCRdb's copy has only in-frame clones and leaves some out. The data contain around 190,000 clones, over 75% of them seen just once; the ten biggest clones take up 1.5% to 2%. Input material: PBMCs. The receptor set was obtained from a man between 18 and 29 years old in good health and CMV-seronegative.

The rearrangement links TRBV15 to TRBJ2-7, with D hard to call. V was pared by 0 bases and J by 2 bases, with 11 bases between. Germline V gives CDR1 LNHNV, CDR2 YYDKDF (reference sequence). This CDR3 has 15 amino acids. The CDR3 is CATSRDFGQTYEQYF. For the CDR3, the DNA is TGTGCCACCAGCAGAGATTTTGGGCAGACCTACGAGCAGTACTTC.

The chain uses TRBV7-2 and TRBJ2-2; 7 bases are a match to TRBD1. Per germline, CDR1 SGHTA and CDR2 FQGNSA. This CDR3 region has 16 residues. Unmatched junction bases numbered 5, after V lost 1 base and J lost 3 bases. The CDR3: CASSLGTGYHTGELFF. The DNA for the CDR3 is TGTGCCAGCAGCTTAGGGACAGGATATCACACCGGGGAGCTGTTTTTT.

This clone was counted once. The chain uses TRBV5-1 and TRBJ1-6, with D possibly being TRBD1 (5 bases). V was clipped by 0 bases and J by 2 bases, with 6 bases between them. The CDR3 covers 15 residues. Germline assignment: CDR1 SGHRS and CDR2 YFSETQ. CDR3 amino acids: CASSLDRPYNSPLHF. The CDR3 bases are TGCGCCAGCAGCTTGGACAGGCCCTATAATTCACCCCTCCACTTT.

The chain uses TRBV7-2 and TRBJ2-6, with TRBD2 matching 7 bases. V trimming: 5 bases; J trimming: 3 bases; junction bases outside the gene matches: 4. The germline V gene encodes CDR1 SGHTA and CDR2 FQGNSA. The CDR3 consists of 15 residues. The CDR3, as DNA: TGTGCCAGCAGCCTACGGGGGGTTGGGGCCAACGTCCTGACTTTC. Translation gives CASSLRGVGANVLTF.

The chain recombines TRBV19 with TRBJ1-4; TRBD1 agrees at 8 bases. Germline CDR1 is LNHDA and CDR2 is SQIVND (reference sequence). The CDR3 has 16 amino acids. The V gene end was trimmed by 7 bases and the J gene end by 4 bases; junction bases not matched to a gene: 11. The CDR3 here is CASTTIGGTGNEKLFF. DNA for the CDR3: TGTGCCAGTACCACTATTGGCGGGACAGGTAATGAAAAACTGTTTTTT. Combining the CDR3 with reference TRBV19 and TRBJ1-4 gives the whole variable domain DGGITQSPKYLFRKEGQNVTLSCEQNLNHDAMYWYRQDPGQGLRLIYYSQIVNDFQKGDIAEGYSVSREKKESFPLTVTSAQKNPTAFYLCASTTIGGTGNEKLFFGSGTQLSVL.